This TCR beta chain was observed in a study of blood T cell repertoires in COVID-19. Study-level background: Both acute and convalescent COVID-19 samples were obtained from the United States, Italy and Spain.

The CDR3 has 14 amino acids. The germline V gene encodes CDR1 MNHNS and CDR2 SASEGT. Trimming removed 2 bases at V and 7 bases at J, with 15 bases between. Everyone who took part was about 18 to 90 years old, and they came from 24 US areas. Cohorts were based on clinical histories the participants reported. In the authors' workflow: Scientists estimated how many nucleated cells there were by amplifying reference gene primers. The repertoire was sequenced with immunoSEQ multiplex PCR; TCRdb's copy has only in-frame clones and lacks some. V and J calls and clone size are given by that table; D and trimming were obtained from the DNA. The table has about 230,000 clones, about 90% seen once; the top ten hold 3% to 4%.

The receptor was derived from a young woman with acute COVID-19. Material: PBMCs or T cells enriched from blood (not recorded which). V is TRBV6-1 and J is TRBJ2-7, with TRBD2 as a possible D gene (5 bases). The CDR3 region is CASSEMVREGEQYF. The DNA for the CDR3 is TGTGCCAGCAGTGAAATGGTCCGGGAAGGAGAGCAGTACTTC.